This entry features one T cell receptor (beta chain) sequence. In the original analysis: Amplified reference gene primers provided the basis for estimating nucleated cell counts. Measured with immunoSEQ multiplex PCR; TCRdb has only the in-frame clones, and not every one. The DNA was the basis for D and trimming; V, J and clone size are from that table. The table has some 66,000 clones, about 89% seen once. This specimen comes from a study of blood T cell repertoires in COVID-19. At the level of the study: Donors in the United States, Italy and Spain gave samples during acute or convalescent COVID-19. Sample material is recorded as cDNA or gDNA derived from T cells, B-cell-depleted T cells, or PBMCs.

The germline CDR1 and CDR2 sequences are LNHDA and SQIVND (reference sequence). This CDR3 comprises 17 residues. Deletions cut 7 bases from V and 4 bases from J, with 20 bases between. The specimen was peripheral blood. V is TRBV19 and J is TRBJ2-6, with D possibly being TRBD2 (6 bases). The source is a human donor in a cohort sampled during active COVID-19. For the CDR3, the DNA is TGTGCCAGTACCGAAAGCTCGTGGGGGGAAGGGGCCAACGTCCTGACTTTC. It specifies CASTESSWGEGANVLTF.